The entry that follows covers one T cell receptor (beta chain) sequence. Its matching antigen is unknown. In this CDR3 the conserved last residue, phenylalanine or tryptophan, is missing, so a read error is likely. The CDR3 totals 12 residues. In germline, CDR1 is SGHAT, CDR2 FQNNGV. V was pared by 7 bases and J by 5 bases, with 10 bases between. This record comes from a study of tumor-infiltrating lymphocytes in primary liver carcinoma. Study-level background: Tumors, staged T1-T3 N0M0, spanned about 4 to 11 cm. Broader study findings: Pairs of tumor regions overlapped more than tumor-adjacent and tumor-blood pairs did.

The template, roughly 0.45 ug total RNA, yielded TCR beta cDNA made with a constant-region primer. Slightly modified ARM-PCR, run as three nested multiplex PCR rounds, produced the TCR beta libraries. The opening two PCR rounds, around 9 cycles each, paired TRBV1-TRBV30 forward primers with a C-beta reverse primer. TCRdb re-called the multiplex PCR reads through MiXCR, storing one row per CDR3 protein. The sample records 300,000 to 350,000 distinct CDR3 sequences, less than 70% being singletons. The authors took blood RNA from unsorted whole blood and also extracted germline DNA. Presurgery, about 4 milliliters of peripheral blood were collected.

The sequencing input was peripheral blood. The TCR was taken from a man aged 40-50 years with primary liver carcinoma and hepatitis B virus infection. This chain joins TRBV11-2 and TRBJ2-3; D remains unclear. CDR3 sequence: CASTKRVDTQYL. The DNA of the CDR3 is TGTGCCAGCACAAAAAGGGTAGATACGCAGTATCTT.